What follows describes a single TCR beta chain. Its antigen is as yet unknown. The data originate from a study of T cell repertoires in cytomegalovirus infection. Study information: CMV epitopes used comprised recently identified HLA-C-restricted ones and well-studied HLA-B-restricted ones. Indications of both CMV infection and matching HLA type were provided by public TCR beta signatures. Overall study results and limits: Identification of carriers of CMV plus the relevant HLA was performed using cumulative public TCR beta family frequency. Dominating the ex vivo response were TCR beta clonotypes that were CMV-specific and HLA-C-restricted.

The CDR3 contains 15 residues. V was pared by 5 bases and J by 8 bases, with 7 bases of the junction left unmatched. CDR1 and CDR2 from the germline V gene are SEHNR and FQNEAQ (reference sequence). Using its own MiXCR run on the reads, TCRdb lists one record per CDR3 protein. The sample shows about 130,000 distinct CDR3 sequences, approximately 30% of them seen only once. The V call is TRBV7-9, the J call TRBJ2-1, with TRBD2 identical over 12 bases. This clonotype was sampled from a human donor in good health (CMV status not recorded). Some clones in this sample may be carry-over from other donors' samples. The sample consisted of CD8+ T cells from cultured PBMCs, taken from culture after CMV antigen stimulation. CDR3 DNA: TGTGCCAGCAGCCTCCTAGCGGGGGGGCCCCATGAGCAGTTCTTC. Translating it yields CASSLLAGGPHEQFF.